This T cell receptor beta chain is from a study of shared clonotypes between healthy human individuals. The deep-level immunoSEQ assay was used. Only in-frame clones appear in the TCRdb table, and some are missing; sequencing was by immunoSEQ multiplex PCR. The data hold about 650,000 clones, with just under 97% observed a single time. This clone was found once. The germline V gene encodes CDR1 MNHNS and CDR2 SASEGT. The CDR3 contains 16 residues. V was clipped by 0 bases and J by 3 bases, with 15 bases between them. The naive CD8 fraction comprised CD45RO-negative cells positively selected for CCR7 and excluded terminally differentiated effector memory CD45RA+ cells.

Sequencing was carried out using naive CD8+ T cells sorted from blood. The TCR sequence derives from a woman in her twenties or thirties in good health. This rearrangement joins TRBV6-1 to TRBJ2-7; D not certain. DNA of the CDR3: TGTGCCAGCAGTGAAGCGCGCAGGCAGGTTTACTACGAGCAGTACTTC. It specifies CASSEARRQVYYEQYF.